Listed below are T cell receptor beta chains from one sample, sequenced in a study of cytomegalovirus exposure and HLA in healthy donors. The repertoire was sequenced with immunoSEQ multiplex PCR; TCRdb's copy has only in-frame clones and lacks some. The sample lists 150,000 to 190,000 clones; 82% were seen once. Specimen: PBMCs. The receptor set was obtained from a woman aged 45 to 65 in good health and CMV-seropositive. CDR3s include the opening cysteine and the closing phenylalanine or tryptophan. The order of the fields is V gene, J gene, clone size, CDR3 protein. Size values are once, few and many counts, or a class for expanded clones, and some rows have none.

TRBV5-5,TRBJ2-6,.,CASSSGVRISGANVLTF
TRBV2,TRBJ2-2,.,CASSEFRGANTGELFF
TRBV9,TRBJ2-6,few,CASSVVAVSGANVLTF
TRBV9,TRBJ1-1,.,CASSASTGNTEAFF
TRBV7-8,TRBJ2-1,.,CASSPFGREQFF
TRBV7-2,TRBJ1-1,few,CASSRKRDTEAFF
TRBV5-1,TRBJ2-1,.,CASSPGARGRYNEQFF
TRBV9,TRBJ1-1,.,CASSVDDSPNTEAFF
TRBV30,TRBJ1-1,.,CAWSALIAGNTEAFF
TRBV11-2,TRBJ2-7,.,CASSPGWEQYF
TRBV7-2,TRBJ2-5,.,CASSSPGGQRAQYF
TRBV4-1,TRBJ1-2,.,CASSQVFDSLSSVNYGYTF
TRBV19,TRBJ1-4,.,CASSMLMVTAISNEKLFF
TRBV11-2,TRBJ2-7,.,CASSDAGGYEQYF
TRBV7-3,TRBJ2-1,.,CASSRTGLGYNEQFF
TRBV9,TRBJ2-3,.,CASSVVGGADTQYF
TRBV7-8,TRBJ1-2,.,CASSLRLRDRGNYGYTF
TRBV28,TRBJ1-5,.,CASRQSNQPQHF
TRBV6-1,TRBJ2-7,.,CATHGRHLSYEQYF
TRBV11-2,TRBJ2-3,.,CASSPQGLAVRDTQYF
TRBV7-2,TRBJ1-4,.,CASSLGIYHPEKLFF
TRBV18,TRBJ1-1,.,CASSPSGAWNTEAFF
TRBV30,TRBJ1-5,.,CAWSVRGQGARQPQHF
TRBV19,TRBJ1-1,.,CASSIQHGGSFITEAFF
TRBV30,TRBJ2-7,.,CAWSATGTTSYEQYF
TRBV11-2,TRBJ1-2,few,CASSLASNYGYTF
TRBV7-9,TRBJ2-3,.,CSSSLSGQGRHTQYF
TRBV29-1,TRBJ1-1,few,CSVEDQHRAFF